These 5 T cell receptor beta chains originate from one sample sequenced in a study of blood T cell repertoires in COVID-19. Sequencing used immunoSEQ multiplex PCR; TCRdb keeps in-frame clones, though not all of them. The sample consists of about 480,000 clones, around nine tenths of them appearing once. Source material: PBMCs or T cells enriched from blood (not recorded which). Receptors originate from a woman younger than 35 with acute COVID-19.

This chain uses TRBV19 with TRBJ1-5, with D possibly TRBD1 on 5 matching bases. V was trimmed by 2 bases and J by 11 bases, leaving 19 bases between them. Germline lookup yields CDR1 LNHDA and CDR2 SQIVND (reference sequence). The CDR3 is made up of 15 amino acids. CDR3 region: CASSIQVQGLMAQHF. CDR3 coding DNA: TGTGCCAGTAGTATACAGGTCCAGGGTTTGATGGCCCAGCATTTT.

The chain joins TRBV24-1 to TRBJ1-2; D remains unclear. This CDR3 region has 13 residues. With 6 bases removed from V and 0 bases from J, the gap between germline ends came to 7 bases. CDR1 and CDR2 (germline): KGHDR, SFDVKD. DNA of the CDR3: TGTGCCACCAGTCGGGATTCTAACTATGGCTACACCTTC. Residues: CATSRDSNYGYTF.

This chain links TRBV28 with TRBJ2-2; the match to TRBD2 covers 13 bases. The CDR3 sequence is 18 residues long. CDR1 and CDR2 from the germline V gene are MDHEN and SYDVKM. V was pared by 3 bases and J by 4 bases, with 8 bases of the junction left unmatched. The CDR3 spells CASSFNPGLAGTTGELFF. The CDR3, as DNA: TGTGCCAGCAGTTTTAACCCGGGACTAGCGGGAACCACCGGGGAGCTGTTTTTT.

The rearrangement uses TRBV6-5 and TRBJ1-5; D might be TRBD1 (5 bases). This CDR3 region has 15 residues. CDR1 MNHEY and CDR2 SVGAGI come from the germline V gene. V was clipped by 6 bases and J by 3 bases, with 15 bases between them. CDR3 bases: TGTGCCAGCAGCATGGGGCAGGGCTACAATCAGCCCCAGCATTTT. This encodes CASSMGQGYNQPQHF.

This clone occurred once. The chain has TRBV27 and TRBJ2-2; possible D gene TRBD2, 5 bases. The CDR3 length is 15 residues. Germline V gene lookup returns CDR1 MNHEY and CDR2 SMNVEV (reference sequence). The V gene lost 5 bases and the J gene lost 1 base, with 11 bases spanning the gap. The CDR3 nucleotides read TGTGCCAGCAGTCGAGGGATGGTGAACACCGGGGAGCTGTTTTTT. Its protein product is CASSRGMVNTGELFF.